The next 3 T cell receptor beta chains were all read from a single sample in a study of blood T cell repertoires in COVID-19. Assay used: immunoSEQ multiplex PCR; TCRdb lists only in-frame clones, some missing. The table lists about 260,000 clones, around 90% of them singletons. Sequencing input: peripheral blood. The receptors come from a woman aged 40 to 50 with acute or convalescent COVID-19.

V usage is TRBV9 and J usage is TRBJ2-5; a possible D gene is TRBD2 (6 bases). Trimming pared 0 bases from V and 0 bases from J, leaving 15 bases between. The CDR3 is 17 amino acids. Germline V gene data show CDR1 as SGDLS and CDR2 as YYNGEE. The CDR3 bases are TGTGCCAGCAGCGTAGGAATGAGGCGGGGTAACCAAGAGACCCAGTACTTC. It is translated as CASSVGMRRGNQETQYF.

This rearrangement joins TRBV11-2 to TRBJ1-6; D might be TRBD1 (6 bases). V dropped 4 bases and J dropped 4 bases, with 14 bases sitting between them. Germline CDR1 SGHAT, CDR2 FQNNGV. This CDR3 spans 16 amino acids. CDR3 sequence (DNA): TGTGCCAGCAGCTCTTCCGGGACATATTATAATTCACCCCTCCACTTT. Protein: CASSSSGTYYNSPLHF.

The V gene is TRBV5-1, the J gene TRBJ2-5; 10 positions match TRBD2. Unmatched junction bases numbered 17, after V lost 4 bases and J lost 5 bases. Looked up from germline, CDR1 is SGHRS and CDR2 is YFSETQ. This CDR3 contains 18 residues. The CDR3 is CASSDSTTSGAQGETQYF. The DNA of the CDR3 is TGCGCCAGCAGCGATTCAACCACTAGCGGGGCCCAGGGGGAGACCCAGTACTTC. Filled out from reference TRBV5-1 and TRBJ2-5, the complete variable domain reads KAGVTQTPRYLIKTRGQQVTLSCSPISGHRSVSWYQQTPGQGLQFLFEYFSETQRNKGNFPGRFSGRQFSNSRSEMNVSTLELGDSALYLCASSDSTTSGAQGETQYFGPGTRLLVL.